This entry lists 6 T cell receptor beta chains sequenced from one sample in a study of blood T cells in healthy people across ages (dated by TCRdb to the mid-2010s). Libraries were built with 5' RACE. Sequencer: Illumina HiSeq 2500. The second PCR ran for roughly 7 to 11 cycles and used a J-beta primer mix along with a sample-barcoded 5' primer. TCRdb reprocessed the public reads (quality trimming at Q25 with fastp, clone calling with MiXCR) and kept in-frame beta chains. All rows with the same CDR3 protein become a single entry with the most common DNA and genes. The sample data list about 730,000 distinct CDR3 sequences, and around 40% of these were observed just once. 20% to 25% of the sample rests with the top ten. Sequenced: blood. These receptors originate from a woman in her sixties or seventies in good health.

J is TRBJ2-7 and V is TRBV24-1; D uncertain. Germline V gives CDR1 KGHDR, CDR2 SFDVKD. Trimming took 11 bases from V and 3 from J, leaving 13 bases between them. CDR3 length equals 12 residues. This chain's CDR3 is CAIRHEDYEQYF. As DNA, the CDR3 is TGTGCCATCAGACATGAGGACTACGAGCAGTACTTC.

This chain joins TRBV7-2 and TRBJ2-1, with TRBD2 matching 10 bases. Germline V CDR1 and CDR2: SGHTA, FQGNSA. The CDR3 loop spans 19 amino acids. Trimming took 1 base from V and 4 from J; bases not matched to a gene: 13. In DNA, the CDR3 is TGTGCCAGCAGCTTAGACCCTCCGTCTAGCGGGGGATGTTACAATGAGCAGTTCTTC. The encoded protein is CASSLDPPSSGGCYNEQFF.

This chain connects TRBV4-3 to TRBJ2-5; 8 bases align to TRBD2. This CDR3 comprises 17 residues. Trimming removed 1 base from V and 4 bases from J; junction bases left unmatched: 11. CDR1 and CDR2 (germline): LGHNA, YSLEER. CDR3 residues: CASSQGGASGLGETQYF. The DNA of the CDR3 is TGCGCCAGCAGCCAAGGGGGCGCTAGCGGGTTAGGAGAGACCCAGTACTTC.

There are a few counts of this clonotype. The chain carries TRBV20-1 and TRBJ2-1; 7 bases line up with TRBD2. The V gene end was trimmed by 4 bases and the J gene end by 8 bases; junction bases not matched to a gene: 11. The CDR3 is 14 amino acids. Looked up from germline, CDR1 is DFQATT and CDR2 is SNEGSKA (reference sequence). The CDR3: CSAIRGTNKYEQFF. Here the CDR3 DNA reads TGCAGTGCTATTCGCGGGACTAATAAGTATGAGCAGTTCTTC.

The CDR3 protein is CASSTTSGSGYEQYF. Written as DNA, the CDR3 is TGTGCCAGCAGCACGACTAGCGGGAGTGGGTACGAGCAGTACTTC. This chain uses TRBV7-2 with TRBJ2-7, with 12 bases that match TRBD2. The length of the CDR3 is 15 residues. V dropped 5 bases and J dropped 4; count of bases not matched to a gene: 6. Per the germline V gene, CDR1 is SGHTA and CDR2 is FQGNSA.

This clonotype was detected only a few times. The chain combines TRBV9 with TRBJ2-7; 12 bases line up with TRBD2. The J segment lost 6 bases and the V segment lost 5 bases, leaving 6 bases of the junction unmatched. CDR3 length: 14 amino acids. In germline, CDR1 is SGDLS, CDR2 YYNGEE. DNA of the CDR3: TGTGCCAGCAGTGGAGCGGGACTAGCGGGCGAGCAGTACTTC. Protein product: CASSGAGLAGEQYF.